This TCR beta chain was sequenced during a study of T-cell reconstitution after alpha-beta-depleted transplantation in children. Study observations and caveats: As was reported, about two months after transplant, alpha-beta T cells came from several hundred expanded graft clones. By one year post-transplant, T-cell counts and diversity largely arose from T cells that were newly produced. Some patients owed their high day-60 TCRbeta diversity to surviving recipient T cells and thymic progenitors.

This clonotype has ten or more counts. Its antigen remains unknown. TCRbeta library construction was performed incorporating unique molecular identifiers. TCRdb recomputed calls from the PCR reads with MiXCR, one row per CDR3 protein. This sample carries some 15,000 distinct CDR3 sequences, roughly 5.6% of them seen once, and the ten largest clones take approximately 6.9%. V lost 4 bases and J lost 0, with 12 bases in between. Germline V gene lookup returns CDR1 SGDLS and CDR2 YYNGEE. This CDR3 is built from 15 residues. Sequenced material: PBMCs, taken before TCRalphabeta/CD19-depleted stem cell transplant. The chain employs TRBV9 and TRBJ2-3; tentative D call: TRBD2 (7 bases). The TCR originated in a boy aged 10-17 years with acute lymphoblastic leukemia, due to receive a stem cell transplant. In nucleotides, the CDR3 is TGTGCCAGCAGCTCCGGGGGGCTTAGCACAGATACGCAGTATTTT. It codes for CASSSGGLSTDTQYF.